This TCR beta chain emerged from a study of glioma-infiltrating T cells after dendritic cell vaccination. Study in general: Between about 2002 and 2012, patients got autologous tumor lysate-pulsed dendritic cell vaccines.

Isocitrate dehydrogenase mutation was absent in all glioblastoma patients. Amplification used 60 V beta primers and 13 J beta primers. Only in-frame clones appear in the TCRdb table, and some are missing; sequencing was by immunoSEQ multiplex PCR. The sample includes tens of thousands of clones, 81% seen only once; the top ten take 7% to 9.5%. Trimming took 0 bases from V and 2 from J, leaving 16 bases between them. Germline V gene data show CDR1 as LGHNA and CDR2 as YSLEER. This CDR3 spans 18 amino acids. This TCR was sampled from a human donor with glioblastoma. Sequences were derived from blood, sampled before dendritic cell vaccination. This rearrangement joins TRBV4-3 to TRBJ2-2, with TRBD1 as a possible D gene (6 bases). CDR3 DNA sequence: TGCGCCAGCAGCCAAGAGGGTGGAACAGGGAGAAACACCGGGGAGCTGTTTTTT. This translates into CASSQEGGTGRNTGELFF.